What follows describes a single T cell receptor beta chain. The antigen remains unidentified. This record belongs to a study of OX40 agonist ivuxolimab in advanced cancers. Study context: Ivuxolimab, an antibody that agonizes OX40 (CD134), was administered to the patients. Dose-escalation subjects each had hepatocellular carcinoma, melanoma, renal cell or head and neck cancer. Eligibility admitted prior anti-PD-1, anti-PD-L1 or anti-CTLA-4 therapy; 30% to 40% had some. Overall study results and limits: Those patients achieving a partial response at 0.1-3.0 mg/kg showed among the lowest clonal expansion.

Trimming took off 4 bases at V and 1 base at J, with 4 bases between the two ends. Germline assignment: CDR1 KGHSH and CDR2 LQKENI. This CDR3 spans 12 amino acids. Measured with immunoSEQ multiplex PCR; TCRdb has only the in-frame clones, and not every one. In the table there are tens of thousands of clones, just under 90% of which are singletons. The receptor's source is an adult with an advanced solid tumor such as melanoma, head and neck, liver or kidney cancer. This sequence joins TRBV18 and TRBJ1-1, with D unclear. Specimen: CD4+ or CD8+ T cells sorted from blood, collected in a trial of the OX40 agonist ivuxolimab. The CDR3: CASSLGNTEAFF. CDR3 nucleotides: TGTGCCAGCTCACTAGGGAACACTGAAGCTTTCTTT.